The 9 T cell receptor beta chains presented below share a single source sample, sequenced in a study of CD8 T cells in ankylosing spondylitis. One entry per CDR3 protein, called by TCRdb with MiXCR from the 5' RACE reads. The sample holds about 36,000 distinct CDR3 sequences, over 5.5% seen once. Sequenced sample: blood, either unsorted or a sorted T cell fraction (not recorded which). Receptors originate from a male donor with ankylosing spondylitis or in good health (not recorded which).

In the case of this clonotype: Being one base from a much bigger clone, this may be a read error. V and J are TRBV24-1 and TRBJ1-1; D is perhaps TRBD1 (5 bases). CDR1 and CDR2 (germline): KGHDR, SFDVKD. This CDR3 has 13 residues. The CDR3 loop is CTTSDFAGYEAFF. The CDR3 DNA reads TGTACCACCAGTGATTTTGCAGGGTATGAAGCTTTCTTT.

This clonotype was picked up many times. The genes are TRBV6-2 or TRBV6-3 and TRBJ2-5; D may be TRBD2 (5 bases). This CDR3 is built from 15 residues. Between the trimmed V and J ends, which lost 2 bases and 1 base, there was a span of 11 bases. The germline V gene encodes CDR1 MNHEY and CDR2 SVGEGT. The CDR3 DNA reads TGTGCCAGCAGTTACCCGGGGAGCGGCCAAGAGACCCAGTACTTC. Amino acid sequence: CASSYPGSGQETQYF.

This clonotype has just a few counts. The chain uses TRBV4-3 and TRBJ2-5; the D gene could be TRBD1 or TRBD2 (5 bases each). The CDR3 consists of 16 residues. Germline CDR1 is LGHNA and CDR2 is YSLEER. Trimming removed 4 bases from V and 0 bases from J, with 15 bases in between. The CDR3 DNA is TGCGCCAGCAGCCTTACCGGGACGGGGTACCAAGAGACCCAGTACTTC. It specifies CASSLTGTGYQETQYF.

This clonotype was detected many times. V gene TRBV11-2 combines with J gene TRBJ2-7, with 8 nucleotides matching TRBD2. Trimming took 1 base from V and 3 from J; bases not matched to a gene: 2. Germline values: CDR1 SGHAT, CDR2 FQNNGV. The CDR3 is 14 amino acids. The CDR3, as DNA: TGTGCCAGCAGCTTAGGTGCGGGGGGCTACGAGCAGTACTTC. This sequence encodes CASSLGAGGYEQYF.

This clonotype was seen ten or more times. The chain employs TRBV4-3 and TRBJ2-1; tentatively, D is TRBD2 (7 bases). The CDR3 has 15 residues. Per germline, CDR1 LGHNA and CDR2 YSLEER. The ends were cut back, 1 base at V and 9 bases at J, with 16 bases in the middle. In DNA form, the CDR3 reads TGCGCCAGCAGCCAAGTATCCGCGGGGGCCTTTGAGCAGTTCTTC. It codes for CASSQVSAGAFEQFF.

This clonotype was detected many times. The gene calls are TRBV6-5 and TRBJ2-6; D is uncertain. This CDR3 contains 14 residues. Germline V gene lookup returns CDR1 MNHEY and CDR2 SVGAGI. Deletions cut 4 bases from V and 2 bases from J, with 6 bases between. CDR3 loop: CASSLSTGANVLTF. Written as DNA, the CDR3 is TGTGCCAGCAGTTTGTCAACTGGGGCCAACGTCCTGACTTTC.

This clonotype was counted at least ten times. The gene calls are TRBV25-1 and TRBJ2-1; TRBD2 might be the D (6 bases). V was trimmed by 1 base and J by 3 bases, leaving 19 bases between them. The CDR3 loop spans 18 amino acids. In germline, CDR1 is MGHDK, CDR2 SYGVNS. This chain's CDR3 is CASSEWGSGLFLYNEQFF. The CDR3 DNA is TGTGCCAGCAGTGAATGGGGAAGCGGGTTATTCCTCTACAATGAGCAGTTCTTC.

This clonotype was seen ten or more times. The V and J genes are TRBV4-1 and TRBJ2-6, with 8 positions matching TRBD1. J lost 2 bases, V lost 3 bases, and 9 bases had no gene match. CDR3 length: 18 residues. From germline, CDR1 is MGHRA and CDR2 YSYEKL. The CDR3 DNA sequence: TGCGCCAGCAGCCAGGGAGGACAGGGTATAGCTGGGGCCAACGTCCTGACTTTC. This gives the protein CASSQGGQGIAGANVLTF.

This clonotype has at least ten counts. The V gene is TRBV5-1, the J gene TRBJ2-4, with TRBD1 matching over 9 bases. CDR3 length: 15 residues. Germline trimming cut 1 base from V and 15 bases from J; bases unmatched to any gene: 14. Germline V gene data show CDR1 as SGHRS and CDR2 as YFSETQ. Written as DNA, the CDR3 is TGCGCCAGCAGCTTGAATCCCGGGACAGGGCGCCTTCGGTACTTC. Its protein product is CASSLNPGTGRLRYF.